The 3 T cell receptor beta chains reported below all come from one sample, sequenced in a study of T-cell memory formation after mild COVID-19. One entry per CDR3 protein results from TCRdb running MiXCR on the 5' RACE reads. Here the sample spans 150,000 to 200,000 distinct CDR3 sequences, about 14% being singletons. The sequenced sample was PBMCs or a T cell subset sorted from them (not recorded which). Receptors originate from an adult woman who had mild COVID-19 (a few samples of this study predate the infection). Cell type and time point are not known.

The V gene is TRBV25-1, the J gene TRBJ1-2; no clear D. Germline CDR1 and CDR2: MGHDK and SYGVNS. The CDR3 extends over 12 amino acids. The germline V and J ends were trimmed by 4 bases and 1 base, with 4 bases remaining between them. The CDR3 sequence is CASSALNYGYTF. The CDR3 bases are TGTGCCAGCAGTGCTCTTAACTATGGCTACACCTTC.

The V gene is TRBV2, the J gene TRBJ2-3, with TRBD2 matching over 9 bases. Germline CDR1 and CDR2: SNHLY and FYNNEI. V shed 4 bases, J shed 0 bases, and the junction held 2 bases outside the gene matches. This CDR3 is 15 amino acids long. The DNA for the CDR3 is TGTGCCAGCAGTGTGCTAGCGGGGAGCACAGATACGCAGTATTTT. Translation gives CASSVLAGSTDTQYF.

The chain joins TRBV5-1 to TRBJ1-4; no definite D call. The CDR3 is 14 residues long. Germline V lookup: CDR1 SGHRS, CDR2 YFSETQ. Trimming took 7 bases from V and 0 from J, leaving 10 bases between them. CDR3: CASSAGPTNEKLFF. The CDR3 coding sequence is TGCGCCAGCTCTGCTGGACCAACTAATGAAAAACTGTTTTTT.